This TCR beta chain was recovered during a study of naive and memory T cell subsets. Germline assignment: CDR1 LNHNV and CDR2 YYDKDF (reference sequence). The CDR3 sequence is 14 residues long. Losses at the gene ends were 3 bases for V and 8 bases for J; bases not matched to a gene: 9. Four subsets defined by CD45RA and CD27 were sorted after CD3, CD4, CD8 and live/dead staining. General study points: Findings for naive and memory subsets could not be checked against ground truth.

For this clonotype: The antigen remains undetermined.

Both TRBC1 and TRBC2 were covered by a beta constant-region primer of two equimolar oligonucleotides. TCRdb analysed the UMI-ligation and nested PCR reads with MiXCR anew, one entry per CDR3 protein. The sample records about 85,000 distinct CDR3 sequences, around 13% being singletons. V usage is TRBV15 and J usage is TRBJ1-2; TRBD1 agrees at 7 bases. Sequencing used central memory CD4+ T cells from blood. This TCR came from a human donor in good health. CDR3 nucleotide sequence: TGTGCCACCAGCAGTCGAAGGACAGGAGTCGGCTACACCTTC. Its translation is CATSSRRTGVGYTF.